The rows below give T cell receptor beta chains drawn from one sample of a study of graft-versus-host responses after intestinal transplantation. Data came from immunoSEQ multiplex PCR; TCRdb stores just in-frame clones and leaves some out. Seen here are 75,000 to 100,000 clones, over 85% observed once, and the top ten hold 0.49%. These receptors have no known antigen. Here the sequenced sample was unstimulated CD8+ T cells sorted from spleen or lymph node cells, taken before intestinal transplant. The receptors derive from a human donor who received an intestinal transplant. Both conserved end residues are part of each CDR3. Fields, in order: V gene, J gene, D gene, clone size, CDR3 length, CDR3 protein, CDR3 DNA. D genes are given only for firm matches. Rows may omit the clone size; those that give it use once, few, many or a size class.

v_call: TRBV4-3; j_call: TRBJ1-6; d_call: -; clone_size: -; cdr3_length: 18; cdr3_aa: CASSQDQVQGWSSWSLHF; cdr3_nt: TGCGCCAGCAGCCAAGATCAAGTTCAGGGGTGGAGTTCTTGGTCCCTCCACTTT
v_call: TRBV20-1; j_call: TRBJ1-2; d_call: -; clone_size: -; cdr3_length: 11; cdr3_aa: CSARGDKSYTF; cdr3_nt: TGCAGTGCTAGGGGGGACAAAAGCTACACCTTC
v_call: TRBV2; j_call: TRBJ2-7; d_call: -; clone_size: few; cdr3_length: 16; cdr3_aa: CASSDPTGTNSYEQYF; cdr3_nt: TGTGCCAGCAGCGACCCTACCGGGACAAACTCCTACGAGCAGTACTTC
v_call: TRBV30; j_call: TRBJ2-2; d_call: TRBD2; clone_size: -; cdr3_length: 13; cdr3_aa: CAWTGGVTGELFF; cdr3_nt: TGTGCCTGGACGGGGGGGGTTACCGGGGAGCTGTTTTTT
v_call: TRBV27; j_call: TRBJ1-5; d_call: -; clone_size: -; cdr3_length: 13; cdr3_aa: CASSLFIDQPQHF; cdr3_nt: TGTGCCAGCAGTTTATTCATAGATCAGCCCCAGCATTTT
v_call: TRBV6-1; j_call: TRBJ1-1; d_call: TRBD1; clone_size: -; cdr3_length: 14; cdr3_aa: CASTNRGMNTEAFF; cdr3_nt: TGTGCCAGTACTAACAGGGGCATGAACACTGAAGCTTTCTTT
v_call: TRBV29-1; j_call: TRBJ2-7; d_call: TRBD1; clone_size: -; cdr3_length: 15; cdr3_aa: CSVGTSGQGDYEQYF; cdr3_nt: TGCAGCGTTGGGACGAGTGGACAGGGAGACTACGAGCAGTACTTC
v_call: TRBV4-1; j_call: TRBJ2-7; d_call: -; clone_size: -; cdr3_length: 16; cdr3_aa: CASSPTVGALGYEQYF; cdr3_nt: TGCGCCAGCAGTCCCACTGTAGGGGCACTGGGATACGAGCAGTACTTC
v_call: TRBV11-2; j_call: TRBJ2-5; d_call: TRBD2; clone_size: -; cdr3_length: 14; cdr3_aa: CASSGTSGQETQYF; cdr3_nt: TGTGCCAGCAGCGGGACTAGCGGTCAAGAGACCCAGTACTTC
v_call: TRBV4-2; j_call: TRBJ1-1; d_call: -; clone_size: -; cdr3_length: 13; cdr3_aa: CASSQVGSFEAFF; cdr3_nt: TGTGCCAGCAGCCAAGTGGGCAGCTTTGAAGCTTTCTTT
v_call: TRBV5-4; j_call: TRBJ2-2; d_call: TRBD1; clone_size: -; cdr3_length: 18; cdr3_aa: CASSLSAGGTRGTGELFF; cdr3_nt: TGTGCCAGCAGCTTGAGCGCAGGGGGAACCCGGGGCACCGGGGAGCTGTTTTTT
v_call: TRBV14; j_call: TRBJ2-1; d_call: -; clone_size: -; cdr3_length: 15; cdr3_aa: CASSHALGGYNEQFF; cdr3_nt: TGTGCCAGCAGCCATGCGCTAGGAGGATACAATGAGCAGTTCTTC
v_call: TRBV7-9; j_call: TRBJ2-7; d_call: -; clone_size: -; cdr3_length: 14; cdr3_aa: CASALGLRSYEQYF; cdr3_nt: TGTGCCAGCGCCCTGGGGCTACGCTCCTACGAGCAGTACTTC
v_call: TRBV7-8; j_call: TRBJ2-7; d_call: -; clone_size: -; cdr3_length: 13; cdr3_aa: CASSWAEAYEQYF; cdr3_nt: TGTGCCAGCAGCTGGGCGGAGGCCTACGAGCAGTACTTC
v_call: TRBV28; j_call: TRBJ2-7; d_call: TRBD2; clone_size: -; cdr3_length: 16; cdr3_aa: CASSLSGLAGFYEQYF; cdr3_nt: TGTGCCAGCAGTTTATCAGGACTAGCGGGATTCTACGAGCAGTACTTC
v_call: TRBV6-4; j_call: TRBJ2-1; d_call: TRBD2; clone_size: -; cdr3_length: 16; cdr3_aa: CASSDLGLAGGGEQFF; cdr3_nt: TGTGCCAGCAGTGACTTAGGACTAGCGGGAGGCGGGGAGCAGTTCTTC